This T cell receptor beta chain was captured in a study of cytomegalovirus exposure and HLA in healthy donors. Study-wide points: Among the CMV-associated chains, three were confirmed in vitro as specific for CMV antigens. In an earlier analysis, most TCR beta V segments were productive about 87% or about 30% of the time.

With regard to this clone: No antigen is known for it.

This CDR3 is 16 amino acids long. Trimming at V came to 2 bases and at J to 7 bases, leaving 7 bases not matched to a gene. Germline V gene lookup returns CDR1 SGHTA and CDR2 FQGTGA. The PCR contained 60 Vbeta and 13 Jbeta primers. Sequenced by immunoSEQ multiplex PCR; TCRdb stores in-frame clones only, minus some. The top ten clones hold 2% to 2.5% of a sample with 150,000 to 200,000 clones, around 80% of them seen once. Sequences were obtained from PBMCs. This TCR derives from a woman aged 25 to 39 in good health and CMV-seronegative. V and J are TRBV7-3 and TRBJ2-1; 11 bases line up with TRBD2. CDR3 region: CASSLAIAGGMNEQFF. CDR3 DNA sequence: TGTGCCAGCAGCTTAGCCATAGCGGGAGGGATGAATGAGCAGTTCTTC.